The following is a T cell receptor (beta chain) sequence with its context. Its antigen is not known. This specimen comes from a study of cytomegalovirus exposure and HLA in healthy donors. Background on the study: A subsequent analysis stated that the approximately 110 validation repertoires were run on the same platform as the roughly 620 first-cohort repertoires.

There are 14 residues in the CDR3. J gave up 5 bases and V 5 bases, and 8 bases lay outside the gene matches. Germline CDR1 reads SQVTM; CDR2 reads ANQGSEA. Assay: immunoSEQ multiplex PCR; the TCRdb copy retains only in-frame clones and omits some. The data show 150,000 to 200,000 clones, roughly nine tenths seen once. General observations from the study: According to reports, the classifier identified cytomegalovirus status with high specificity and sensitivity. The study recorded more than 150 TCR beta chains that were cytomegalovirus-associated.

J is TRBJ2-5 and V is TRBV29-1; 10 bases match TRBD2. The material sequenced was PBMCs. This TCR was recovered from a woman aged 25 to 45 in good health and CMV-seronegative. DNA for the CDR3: TGCAGCGTTAAAGGGCCTAGCGGGAGTGAGACCCAGTACTTC. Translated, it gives CSVKGPSGSETQYF.